This T cell receptor (beta chain) was captured in a study of PD-L1 blockade in urothelial cancer. Study-level findings and limits: For durable-benefit patients, tumor-associated blood clones expanded more at 3 weeks.

TCRdb's copy holds only in-frame clones and misses some; the assay was immunoSEQ multiplex PCR. Here the sample spans fewer than 60,000 clones, around 84% being singletons. The time point: pretreatment peripheral blood. The germline V gene has CDR1 SGHVS and CDR2 FNYEAQ. Deletions cut 2 bases from V and 4 bases from J, with 9 bases between. CDR3 size: 14 residues. As regards this clone: Its antigen remains unknown.

The receptor was isolated from a man aged 70 or older with urothelial cancer. This sequence joins TRBV7-6 and TRBJ1-3, with a tentative D call TRBD1 (5 bases). The starting material was PBMCs, obtained around atezolizumab (anti-PD-L1) treatment. CDR3 protein: CASSLWTSGNTIYF. The DNA of the CDR3 is TGTGCCAGCAGCTTATGGACATCGGGAAACACCATATATTTT.